Below, 18 T cell receptor beta chains from the same sample are listed, as sequenced in a study of post-analysis software for immune sequencing data. Broader study findings: A handful of TRBV segments were more frequent in patients than controls; TRBV5-6, TRBV5-1 and TRBV20-1 belonged to this group.

No antigen has been identified for these receptors. Carried by the TCR beta cDNA libraries were unique molecular identifiers. TCRdb independently ran MiXCR on the PCR reads; one entry per CDR3 protein. The sample carries some 890,000 distinct CDR3 sequences, approximately 57% recorded once. The sample consisted of blood. The receptors originated from a girl aged 10 to 17 with multiple sclerosis.

This clonotype was counted only a few times. The chain employs TRBV10-3 and TRBJ2-5; D is possibly TRBD1 (5 bases). The CDR3 is 14 residues long. Germline V gene data show CDR1 as ENHRY and CDR2 as SYGVKD. V was pared by 10 bases and J by 2 bases, with 17 bases between. CDR3: CATRAIRQQETQYF. Here the CDR3 DNA reads TGTGCCACTCGGGCGATTAGACAGCAAGAGACCCAGTACTTC.

The V call is TRBV5-1, the J call TRBJ2-1, with no clear D. Per the germline V gene, CDR1 is SGHRS and CDR2 is YFSETQ. The CDR3 length is 14 residues. The V and J ends lost 3 bases and 8 bases respectively, with 15 bases between them. The CDR3 loop reads CASSWGSPGDEQFF. The DNA for the CDR3 is TGCGCCAGCAGCTGGGGATCGCCCGGCGATGAGCAGTTCTTC.

The rearrangement links TRBV6-6 to TRBJ2-3, with D perhaps TRBD2 (5 bases). The CDR3 totals 15 residues. Germline loops: CDR1 MNHNY, CDR2 SVGAGI (reference sequence). Trimming pared 8 bases from V and 0 bases from J, leaving 15 bases between. CDR3 coding DNA: TGTGCCAGCGCGTTGGGAGAGACTAGCACAGATACGCAGTATTTT. Residues: CASALGETSTDTQYF.

This clonotype was detected only a few times. J is TRBJ1-1 and V is TRBV5-1; TRBD1 agrees at 7 bases. The CDR3 runs 13 residues. Trimming cost V 3 bases and J 5 bases; bases outside gene matches: 4. Looked up from germline, CDR1 is SGHRS and CDR2 is YFSETQ. The DNA for the CDR3 is TGCGCCAGCAGCTGGGGGACAGCGACTGAAGCTTTCTTT. As protein: CASSWGTATEAFF.

This sequence joins TRBV7-2 and TRBJ1-1; D gene unclear. The germline V and J ends were trimmed by 3 bases and 0 bases, with 8 bases remaining between them. Germline-derived CDR1 and CDR2 are SGHTA and FQGNSA. CDR3 length: 14 residues. The CDR3 region has the DNA TGTGCCAGCAGCTTTAGCAGTTTGAACACTGAAGCTTTCTTT. The encoded protein is CASSFSSLNTEAFF.

The chain carries TRBV12-3 or TRBV12-4 and TRBJ2-3, with D unresolved. The CDR3 runs 17 residues. Trimming stripped 5 bases from V and 4 bases from J, with 22 bases between. The CDR3 spells CASSPRTEPVPPDTQYF. The CDR3 DNA reads as TGTGCCAGCAGTCCTCGGACGGAGCCGGTCCCACCAGATACGCAGTATTTT.

This clonotype has a handful of counts. The chain carries TRBV15 and TRBJ2-4, with 8 bases that match TRBD1. The CDR3 covers 20 residues. Germline-derived CDR1 and CDR2 are LNHNV and YYDKDF (reference sequence). Unmatched junction bases numbered 16, after V lost 3 bases and J lost 0 bases. The CDR3 nucleotides are TGTGCCACCAGCAGGGAGGAAGGACAGGGCGGGCAATCAGCCAAAAACATTCAGTACTTC. Protein: CATSREEGQGGQSAKNIQYF.

The chain combines TRBV27 with TRBJ2-1; unclear D gene. The CDR3 loop spans 13 amino acids. V dropped 5 bases and J dropped 6 bases, with 11 bases sitting between them. Per the germline V gene, CDR1 is MNHEY and CDR2 is SMNVEV (reference sequence). CDR3 loop: CASSPAQTNEQFF. The CDR3 bases are TGTGCCAGCAGTCCCGCCCAGACCAATGAGCAGTTCTTC.

In this sample, this clonotype turned up once. The rearrangement joins TRBV20-1 to TRBJ2-2; D ambiguous. V lost 3 bases, J lost 1 base, and 12 bases lay in between. The CDR3 is 15 amino acids. CDR1 and CDR2 from the germline V gene are DFQATT and SNEGSKA (reference sequence). As DNA, the CDR3 is TGCAGTGCTAGGGACCCCTACAAGAACACCGGGGAGCTGTTTTTT. This translates into CSARDPYKNTGELFF.

This clonotype appeared once. The rearrangement links TRBV7-2 to TRBJ2-3; 10 nucleotides align to TRBD2. This CDR3 has 15 amino acids. Germline V lookup: CDR1 SGHTA, CDR2 FQGNSA. Trimming at V came to 6 bases and at J to 4 bases, leaving 7 bases not matched to a gene. The CDR3: CASRFSGGPPDTQYF. CDR3 nucleotide sequence: TGTGCCAGCAGATTTAGCGGGGGGCCCCCAGATACGCAGTATTTT. Full variable domain (outside the CDR3, taken from reference TRBV7-2 and TRBJ2-3): GAGVSQSPSNKVTEKGKDVELRCDPISGHTALYWYRQSLGQGLEFLIYFQGNSAPDKSGLPSDRFSAERTGGSVSTLTIQRTQQEDSAVYLCASRFSGGPPDTQYFGPGTRLTVL.

This chain joins TRBV6-5 and TRBJ2-3; a possible D gene is TRBD1 (5 bases). There are 14 residues in the CDR3. Trimming took 2 bases from V and 6 from J, leaving 12 bases between them. CDR1 and CDR2 (germline): MNHEY, SVGAGI. In DNA form, the CDR3 reads TGTGCCAGCAGTTACAGGGCAGGGCGGGATACGCAGTATTTT. Translated: CASSYRAGRDTQYF.

This clonotype occurred a few times. V gene TRBV29-1 combines with J gene TRBJ2-3; 13 bases fit TRBD2. The V and J ends lost 6 bases and 3 bases, in that order; junction bases with no gene match: 3. CDR3 size: 14 residues. Per the germline V gene, CDR1 is SQVTM and CDR2 is ANQGSEA. This CDR3 is CSVQTSGGTDTQYF. The CDR3 bases are TGCAGCGTCCAGACTAGCGGGGGGACAGATACGCAGTATTTT.

V and J are TRBV25-1 and TRBJ2-7, with D hard to call. V was cut by 6 bases and J by 0 bases, with 12 bases left in between. The CDR3 is 14 amino acids. Germline V gives CDR1 MGHDK, CDR2 SYGVNS. The CDR3 region has the DNA TGTGCCAGCAGGGATGTCAGGACCTCCTACGAGCAGTACTTC. It codes for CASRDVRTSYEQYF.

This clonotype was seen a few times. The chain is built from TRBV13 and TRBJ2-5; 7 bases map to TRBD2. This CDR3 region has 14 residues. Trimming cost V 5 bases and J 1 base; bases outside gene matches: 4. CDR1 is PRHDT, CDR2 FYEKMQ, per germline (reference sequence). The CDR3 region has the DNA TGTGCCAGCAGCAAACGCGGGGGCCAAGAGACCCAGTACTTC. Protein: CASSKRGGQETQYF.

V is TRBV6-6 and J is TRBJ1-4; D not resolved. This CDR3 region has 16 residues. Germline CDR1 MNHNY, CDR2 SVGAGI (reference sequence). Trimming stripped 3 bases from V and 3 bases from J, with 14 bases between. CDR3 loop: CASSYNKAGSNEKLFF. In DNA, the CDR3 is TGTGCCAGCAGTTATAACAAGGCGGGATCTAATGAAAAACTGTTTTTT.

The genes are TRBV10-3 and TRBJ1-1; TRBD1 is a possible D gene (5 bases). Trimming removed 4 bases from V and 1 base from J, with 13 bases in between. CDR1 is ENHRY and CDR2 is SYGVKD in the germline V gene. The CDR3 contains 15 residues. The DNA for the CDR3 is TGTGCCATCAGTGGAGGGGCGCACACGAACACTGAAGCTTTCTTT. Its translation: CAISGGAHTNTEAFF.

This clonotype occurred a few times. The J gene is TRBJ1-2, the V gene TRBV29-1; D is possibly TRBD1 (6 bases). Between the trimmed V and J ends, which lost 3 bases and 8 bases, there was a span of 16 bases. This CDR3 region has 13 residues. Germline assignment: CDR1 SQVTM and CDR2 ANQGSEA. CDR3 residues: CSVEPSGERGYTF. As DNA, the CDR3 is TGCAGCGTTGAGCCCTCAGGGGAGCGAGGCTACACCTTC.

The chain combines TRBV6-1 with TRBJ1-6, with a weak D call TRBD1 (6 bases). The CDR3 extends over 19 amino acids. Trimming shortened V by 4 bases and J by 0 bases, and 19 bases separated the two germline ends. CDR1 MNHNS and CDR2 SASEGT come from the germline V gene. CDR3 protein: CASSAMDSLLNSYNSPLHF. The CDR3 region has the DNA TGTGCCAGCAGTGCCATGGACAGCCTTTTGAACTCCTATAATTCACCCCTCCACTTT.